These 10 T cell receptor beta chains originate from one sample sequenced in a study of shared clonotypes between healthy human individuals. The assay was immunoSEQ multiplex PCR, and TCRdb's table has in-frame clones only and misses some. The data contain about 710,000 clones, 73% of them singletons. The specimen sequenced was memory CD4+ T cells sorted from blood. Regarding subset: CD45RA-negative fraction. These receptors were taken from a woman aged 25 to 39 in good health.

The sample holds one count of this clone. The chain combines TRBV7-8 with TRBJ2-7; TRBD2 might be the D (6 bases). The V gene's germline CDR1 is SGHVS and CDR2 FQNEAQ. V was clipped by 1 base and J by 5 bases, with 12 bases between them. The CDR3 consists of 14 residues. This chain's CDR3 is CASSLVLASHEQYF. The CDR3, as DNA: TGTGCCAGCAGCTTAGTGCTAGCGTCCCACGAGCAGTACTTC.

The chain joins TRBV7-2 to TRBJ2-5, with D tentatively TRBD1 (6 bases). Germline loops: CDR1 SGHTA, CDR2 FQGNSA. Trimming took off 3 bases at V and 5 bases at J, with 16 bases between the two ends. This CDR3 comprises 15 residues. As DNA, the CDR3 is TGTGCCAGCAGCTTTACAGGGTGGGCTTTGGAGACCCAGTACTTC. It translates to CASSFTGWALETQYF.

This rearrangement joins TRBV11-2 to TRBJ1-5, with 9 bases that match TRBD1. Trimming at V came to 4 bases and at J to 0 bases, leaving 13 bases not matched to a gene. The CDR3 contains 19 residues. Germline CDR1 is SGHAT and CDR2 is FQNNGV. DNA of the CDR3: TGTGCCAGCAGCTGCGATACGGGACAGGGAACGTATAGCAATCAGCCCCAGCATTTT. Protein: CASSCDTGQGTYSNQPQHF.

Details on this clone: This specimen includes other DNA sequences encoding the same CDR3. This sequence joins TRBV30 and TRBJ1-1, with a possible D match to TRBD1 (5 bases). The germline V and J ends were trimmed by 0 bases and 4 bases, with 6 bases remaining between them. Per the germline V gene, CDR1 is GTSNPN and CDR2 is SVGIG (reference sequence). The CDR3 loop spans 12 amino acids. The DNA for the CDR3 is TGTGCCTGGAGTGTTAGGGGCACTGAAGCTTTCTTT. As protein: CAWSVRGTEAFF.

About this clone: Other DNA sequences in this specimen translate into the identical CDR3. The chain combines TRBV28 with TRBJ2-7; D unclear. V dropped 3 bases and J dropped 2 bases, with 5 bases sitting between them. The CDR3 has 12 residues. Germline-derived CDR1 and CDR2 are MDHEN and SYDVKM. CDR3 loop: CASSLPPYEQYF. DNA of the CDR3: TGTGCCAGCAGTTTGCCCCCCTACGAGCAGTACTTC.

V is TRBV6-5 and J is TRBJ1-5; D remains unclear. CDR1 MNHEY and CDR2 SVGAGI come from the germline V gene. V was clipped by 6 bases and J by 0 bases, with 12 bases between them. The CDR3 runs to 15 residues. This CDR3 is CASSPELYSNQPQHF. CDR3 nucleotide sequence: TGTGCCAGCAGCCCGGAGCTTTATAGCAATCAGCCCCAGCATTTT.

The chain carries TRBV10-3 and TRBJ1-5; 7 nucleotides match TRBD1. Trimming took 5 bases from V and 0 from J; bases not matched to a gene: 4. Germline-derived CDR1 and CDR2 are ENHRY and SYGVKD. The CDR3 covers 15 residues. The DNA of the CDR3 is TGTGCCATCAGTAAGGGACAGATTAGCAATCAGCCCCAGCATTTT. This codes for CAISKGQISNQPQHF.

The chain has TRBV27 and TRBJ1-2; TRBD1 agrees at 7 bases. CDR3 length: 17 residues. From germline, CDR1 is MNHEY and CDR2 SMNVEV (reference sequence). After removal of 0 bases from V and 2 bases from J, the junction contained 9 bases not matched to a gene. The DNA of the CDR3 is TGTGCCAGCAGTTTATCGAGGCGGCAGGGGGGAAACTATGGCTACACCTTC. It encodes CASSLSRRQGGNYGYTF.

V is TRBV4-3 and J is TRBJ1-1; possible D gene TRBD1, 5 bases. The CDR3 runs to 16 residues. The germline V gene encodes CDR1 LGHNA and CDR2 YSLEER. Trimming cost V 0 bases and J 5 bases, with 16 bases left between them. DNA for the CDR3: TGCGCCAGCAGCCAAGATCGGGCCTGGAGGGGAACTGAAGCTTTCTTT. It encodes CASSQDRAWRGTEAFF.

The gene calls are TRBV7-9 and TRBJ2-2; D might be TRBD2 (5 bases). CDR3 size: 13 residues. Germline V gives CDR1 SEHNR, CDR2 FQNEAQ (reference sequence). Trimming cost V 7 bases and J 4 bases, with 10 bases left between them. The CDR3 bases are TGTGCCAGCATCCTGAGGGCCACCGGGGAGCTGTTTTTT. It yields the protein CASILRATGELFF.